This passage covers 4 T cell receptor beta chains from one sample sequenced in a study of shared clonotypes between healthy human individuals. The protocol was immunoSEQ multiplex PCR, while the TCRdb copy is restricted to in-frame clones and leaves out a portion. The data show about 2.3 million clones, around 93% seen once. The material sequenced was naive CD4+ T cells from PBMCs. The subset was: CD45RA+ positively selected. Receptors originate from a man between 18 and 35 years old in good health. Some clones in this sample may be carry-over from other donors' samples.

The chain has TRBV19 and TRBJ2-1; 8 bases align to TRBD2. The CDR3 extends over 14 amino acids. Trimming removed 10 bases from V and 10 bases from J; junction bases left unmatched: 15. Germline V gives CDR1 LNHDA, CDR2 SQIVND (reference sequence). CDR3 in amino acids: CATQSWVAGPEQFF. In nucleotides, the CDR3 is TGTGCCACCCAATCGTGGGTAGCGGGACCCGAGCAGTTCTTC. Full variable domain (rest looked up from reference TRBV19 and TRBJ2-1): DGGITQSPKYLFRKEGQNVTLSCEQNLNHDAMYWYRQDPGQGLRLIYYSQIVNDFQKGDIAEGYSVSREKKESFPLTVTSAQKNPTAFYLCATQSWVAGPEQFFGPGTRLTVL.

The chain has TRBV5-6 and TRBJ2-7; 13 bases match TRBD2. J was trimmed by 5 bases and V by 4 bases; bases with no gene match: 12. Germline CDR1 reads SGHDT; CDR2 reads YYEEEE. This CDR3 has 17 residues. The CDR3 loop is CASSTTGLAGLTHEQYF. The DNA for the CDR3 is TGTGCCAGCAGCACCACGGGACTAGCGGGACTCACCCACGAGCAGTACTTC.

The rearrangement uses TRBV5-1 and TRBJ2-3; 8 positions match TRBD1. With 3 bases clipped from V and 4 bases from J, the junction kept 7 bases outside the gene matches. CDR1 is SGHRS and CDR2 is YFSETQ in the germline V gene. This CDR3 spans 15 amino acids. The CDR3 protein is CASSSNGQGPDTQYF. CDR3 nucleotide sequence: TGCGCCAGCAGCTCGAACGGACAGGGCCCAGATACGCAGTATTTT.

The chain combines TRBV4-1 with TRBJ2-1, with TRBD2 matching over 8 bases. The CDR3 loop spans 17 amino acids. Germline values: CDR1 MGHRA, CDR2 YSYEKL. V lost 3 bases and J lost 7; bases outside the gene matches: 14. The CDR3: CASSHQTGTRNRNEQFF. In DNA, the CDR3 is TGCGCCAGCAGCCATCAAACCGGGACTAGGAATAGAAATGAGCAGTTCTTC.